The 26 T cell receptor beta chains presented below share a single source sample, sequenced in a study of blood T cell repertoires in COVID-19 (dated by TCRdb to 2020 to 2022). The library was prepared using the immunoSEQ multiplex PCR assay. Imported from immuneACCESS, the table was reduced by TCRdb to in-frame sequences with V and J called. These copies leave out some clones; in studies compared against another copy, an unresolved V gene accounts for under half, and the cause of the remainder is not known. Counted in this sample were a few hundred thousand clones; around nine tenths of them appeared once. The top ten hold about 6% of the sample. Sequencing input: PBMCs or T cells enriched from blood (not recorded which). All receptors derive from a woman aged 40-49 years who had recovered from COVID-19.

The rearrangement joins TRBV28 to TRBJ1-2; D not certain. The CDR3 is 12 residues long. CDR1 is MDHEN and CDR2 is SYDVKM in the germline V gene. Trimming shortened V by 8 bases and J by 7 bases, and 14 bases separated the two germline ends. The CDR3 protein is CASRKAGFGYTF. Written as DNA, the CDR3 is TGTGCCAGCCGCAAGGCAGGTTTTGGCTACACCTTC.

This clone came up a few times. V and J are TRBV3-1 (or the pseudogene TRBV3-2) and TRBJ2-3, with TRBD1 identical over 8 bases. Germline trimming cut 4 bases from V and 5 bases from J; bases unmatched to any gene: 5. Looked up from germline, CDR1 is LGHDT and CDR2 is YNNKEL (reference sequence). The CDR3 extends over 14 amino acids. CDR3 sequence reads: CASSPPGTGDTQYF. The CDR3, as DNA: TGTGCCAGCAGCCCCCCCGGGACAGGAGATACGCAGTATTTT.

The chain couples TRBV7-2 to TRBJ2-7, with TRBD2 identical over 11 bases. Germline V gene data show CDR1 as SGHTA and CDR2 as FQGNSA. The trim removed 1 base at V and 4 bases at J, leaving 6 bases unmatched. The CDR3 runs to 16 residues. Here the CDR3 DNA reads TGTGCCAGCAGCTTAGGGGGACTAGCGGAGATGTACGAGCAGTACTTC. It codes for CASSLGGLAEMYEQYF.

The chain links TRBV3-1 (or the pseudogene TRBV3-2) to TRBJ2-7; 9 bases fit TRBD1. Trimming cost V 4 bases and J 8 bases; bases outside gene matches: 12. Germline V gene sequence: CDR1 LGHDT, CDR2 YNNKEL (reference sequence). CDR3 length: 15 residues. The CDR3 is CASSLARDRASKQYF. DNA for the CDR3: TGTGCCAGCAGCCTAGCCCGGGACAGGGCTTCGAAGCAGTACTTC.

The genes are TRBV24-1 and TRBJ2-3, with 8 bases that match TRBD2. CDR3 size: 17 residues. V was pared by 3 bases and J by 7 bases, with 14 bases of the junction left unmatched. Germline V gene lookup returns CDR1 KGHDR and CDR2 SFDVKD. The CDR3 coding sequence is TGTGCCACCAGTGATCCGGGAGGGCCGGAATCAGTCAATACGCAGTATTTT. Its translation: CATSDPGGPESVNTQYF.

This clone was recorded once. This chain uses TRBV28 with TRBJ1-2; possibly TRBD1 for D (6 bases). The CDR3 length is 16 residues. Germline-derived CDR1 and CDR2 are MDHEN and SYDVKM. V was pared by 6 bases and J by 5 bases, with 22 bases between. The CDR3 region has the DNA TGTGCCAGCAGCCCATATGGCCAGGGGATGGGGTATGGCTACACCTTC. Translation gives CASSPYGQGMGYGYTF.

The V call is TRBV13, the J call TRBJ2-5, with D possibly TRBD2 on 5 matching bases. The germline V gene encodes CDR1 PRHDT and CDR2 FYEKMQ (reference sequence). The CDR3 length is 15 residues. Trimming left V 4 bases short and J 4 bases short, with 16 bases between. CDR3 bases: TGTGCCAGCAGCTCTGTAGCGTCTCCGGGAGAGACCCAGTACTTC. The encoded protein is CASSSVASPGETQYF. Drawing the rest from reference TRBV13 and TRBJ2-5, the complete variable domain is AAGVIQSPRHLIKEKRETATLKCYPIPRHDTVYWYQQGPGQDPQFLISFYEKMQSDKGSIPDRFSAQQFSDYHSELNMSSLELGDSALYFCASSSVASPGETQYFGPGTRLLVL.

A remark on this clone: Mismatch with germline at one junction end may stem from a read error. The chain recombines TRBV7-7 with TRBJ1-4; no firm D call. The CDR3 length is 13 residues. From germline, CDR1 is SSHAT and CDR2 FNYEAQ (reference sequence). The CDR3 sequence is CASSGGEGEKLFF. Written as DNA, the CDR3 is TGTGCTAGCAGTGGCGGGGAGGGCGAAAAACTGTTTTTT.

This clone appeared once. The V gene is TRBV18, the J gene TRBJ2-1; the match to TRBD2 covers 11 bases. V lost 0 bases and J lost 10; bases outside the gene matches: 5. CDR3 length: 15 residues. Germline V CDR1 and CDR2: KGHSH, LQKENI. Here the CDR3 DNA reads TGTGCCAGCTCACCACCTAGCGGGGGGGTTTGGGAGCAGTTCTTC. It is translated as CASSPPSGGVWEQFF.

The chain recombines TRBV9 with TRBJ2-7; 11 bases are a match to TRBD1. The ends lost 0 bases at V and 3 bases at J; junction bases unmatched: 5. Germline CDR1 and CDR2: SGDLS and YYNGEE. CDR3 length: 16 amino acids. In DNA, the CDR3 is TGTGCCAGCAGCGTAGGAAGGGACAGGGGGTACTACGAGCAGTACTTC. Translation gives CASSVGRDRGYYEQYF.

The chain is built from TRBV20-1 and TRBJ2-7; 9 positions agree with TRBD1. Trimming at V came to 3 bases and at J to 2 bases, leaving 8 bases not matched to a gene. Germline V gene sequence: CDR1 DFQATT, CDR2 SNEGSKA (reference sequence). This CDR3 contains 15 residues. CDR3 sequence: CSASSNRGPAYEQYF. The CDR3 DNA is TGCAGTGCTAGTTCTAACAGGGGGCCTGCCTACGAGCAGTACTTC.

Only a few counts were recorded for this clone. The chain joins TRBV28 to TRBJ1-5, with D perhaps matching TRBD1 (6 bases). Germline V gives CDR1 MDHEN, CDR2 SYDVKM. The V gene lost 5 bases and the J gene lost 3 bases, with 23 bases spanning the gap. The CDR3 sequence is 18 residues long. The CDR3 nucleotides read TGTGCCAGCAGTCCATCTACTTACAGGGATTTTGTCAATCAGCCCCAGCATTTT. Its protein is CASSPSTYRDFVNQPQHF. Together with reference TRBV28 and TRBJ1-5, the CDR3 gives the full variable domain: DVKVTQSSRYLVKRTGEKVFLECVQDMDHENMFWYRQDPGLGLRLIYFSYDVKMKEKGDIPEGYSVSREKKERFSLILESASTNQTSMYLCASSPSTYRDFVNQPQHFGDGTRLSIL.

The J gene is TRBJ2-7, the V gene TRBV5-1; tentative D call: TRBD2 (6 bases). CDR1 is SGHRS and CDR2 is YFSETQ in the germline V gene. The CDR3 contains 15 residues. V was cut by 1 base and J by 2 bases, with 13 bases left in between. The CDR3 spells CASSLKRVAAYEQYF. DNA of the CDR3: TGCGCCAGCAGCTTGAAGAGAGTAGCGGCCTACGAGCAGTACTTC.

The V and J genes are TRBV3-1 (or the pseudogene TRBV3-2) and TRBJ2-7; possibly TRBD2 for D (5 bases). V lost 1 base and J lost 12, with 25 bases in between. Germline-derived CDR1 and CDR2 are LGHDT and YNNKEL (reference sequence). This CDR3 region has 16 residues. The CDR3 reads CASSQGSTARTGLRYF. The CDR3 DNA sequence: TGTGCCAGCAGCCAAGGGTCAACCGCCCGAACGGGATTAAGGTACTTC.

This chain connects TRBV5-1 to TRBJ1-3, with TRBD1 matching over 7 bases. The CDR3 is 15 amino acids. CDR1 SGHRS and CDR2 YFSETQ come from the germline V gene. V trimming: 0 bases; J trimming: 0 bases; junction bases outside the gene matches: 0. This chain's CDR3 is CASSLGDSSGNTIYF. The CDR3 DNA follows: TGCGCCAGCAGCTTGGGGGACAGCTCTGGAAACACCATATATTTT.

The chain is built from TRBV4-3 and TRBJ2-3; 7 bases map to TRBD2. The CDR3 consists of 16 residues. The V gene end was trimmed by 1 base and the J gene end by 0 bases; junction bases not matched to a gene: 4. CDR1 is LGHNA, CDR2 YSLEER, per germline. The CDR3 here is CASSQGLAPSTDTQYF. CDR3 bases: TGCGCCAGCAGCCAAGGACTAGCCCCTAGCACAGATACGCAGTATTTT.

The V and J genes are TRBV24-1 and TRBJ2-3; a possible D gene is TRBD1 (5 bases). Trimming removed 9 bases at V and 1 base at J, with 10 bases between. This CDR3 has 13 residues. The germline CDR1 and CDR2 sequences are KGHDR and SFDVKD. CDR3 region: CATLDTGTDTQYF. The DNA of the CDR3 is TGTGCCACCTTGGACACCGGCACAGATACGCAGTATTTT.

This clone occurred once. The rearrangement links TRBV27 to TRBJ1-2; the D gene is possibly TRBD1 (6 bases). Trimming cost V 1 base and J 8 bases, with 11 bases left between them. The CDR3 consists of 13 residues. CDR1 is MNHEY, CDR2 SMNVEV, per germline (reference sequence). Here the CDR3 DNA reads TGTGCCAGCAGTTTATATTCAGGGGCAGGCTACACCTTC. Its translation is CASSLYSGAGYTF.

This clone showed up many times. The rearrangement links TRBV28 to TRBJ2-1; the D is unclear. The CDR3 extends over 11 amino acids. With 2 bases removed from V and 8 bases from J, the gap between germline ends came to 4 bases. Germline V lookup: CDR1 MDHEN, CDR2 SYDVKM. The CDR3 DNA sequence: TGTGCCAGCAGTTTACTATATGAGCAGTTCTTC. It specifies CASSLLYEQFF.

V and J are TRBV28 and TRBJ2-1; 12 nucleotides agree with TRBD2. CDR1 is MDHEN and CDR2 is SYDVKM in the germline V gene. The CDR3 contains 15 residues. Trimming took 6 bases from V and 15 from J; bases not matched to a gene: 15. The CDR3 coding sequence is TGTGCCAGCAGCCGACAGAGACTAGCGGGAGTATCATTGTTCTTC. Protein sequence: CASSRQRLAGVSLFF. Variable domain in full (rest from reference TRBV28 and TRBJ2-1): DVKVTQSSRYLVKRTGEKVFLECVQDMDHENMFWYRQDPGLGLRLIYFSYDVKMKEKGDIPEGYSVSREKKERFSLILESASTNQTSMYLCASSRQRLAGVSLFFGPGTRLTVL.

The chain joins TRBV28 to TRBJ1-2, with 10 bases lining up with TRBD1. Germline V CDR1 and CDR2: MDHEN, SYDVKM. This CDR3 spans 19 amino acids. V was clipped by 2 bases and J by 10 bases; unmatched bases: 22. CDR3 nucleotide sequence: TGTGCCAGCAGTTTAATACGGGTGACAGGGGGCTCCTTCATTATGGACTACACCTTC. Amino acid sequence: CASSLIRVTGGSFIMDYTF.

The rearrangement uses TRBV12-3 or TRBV12-4 and TRBJ2-5, with D tentatively TRBD2 (5 bases). The CDR3 has 13 amino acids. V was cut by 3 bases and J by 5 bases, with 10 bases left in between. CDR3: CASSFDGIETQYF. In DNA, the CDR3 is TGTGCCAGCAGTTTCGACGGGATCGAGACCCAGTACTTC.

The chain joins TRBV12-5 to TRBJ1-6, with TRBD1 matching 7 bases. Germline trimming cut 6 bases from V and 5 bases from J; bases unmatched to any gene: 4. This CDR3 has 14 residues. Germline V CDR1 and CDR2: LGHNT, FRNRAP. This CDR3 reads CASGPGTDNSPLHF. As DNA, the CDR3 is TGTGCTAGTGGCCCCGGGACAGATAATTCACCCCTCCACTTT.

The chain employs TRBV27 and TRBJ1-6; 7 nucleotides agree with TRBD1. This CDR3 contains 13 residues. Germline V gene data show CDR1 as MNHEY and CDR2 as SMNVEV (reference sequence). The trim removed 10 bases at V and 7 bases at J, leaving 7 bases unmatched. CDR3 DNA: TGTGCCATCGGACAGGCGGGGAATTCACCCCTCCACTTT. This encodes CAIGQAGNSPLHF.

The chain is built from TRBV7-8 and TRBJ1-5; TRBD1 matches at 7 bases. CDR3 size: 18 residues. Germline assignment: CDR1 SGHVS and CDR2 FQNEAQ. The J segment lost 3 bases and the V segment lost 1 base, leaving 12 bases of the junction unmatched. The CDR3 sequence is CASSLEIRRQGVNQPQHF. CDR3 DNA sequence: TGTGCCAGCAGCTTAGAGATTCGGAGACAGGGCGTCAATCAGCCCCAGCATTTT.

The rearrangement joins TRBV28 to TRBJ1-2; 8 bases are shared with TRBD1. The CDR3 is 16 amino acids. CDR1 and CDR2 (germline): MDHEN, SYDVKM. Trimming cost V 10 bases and J 4 bases; bases outside gene matches: 17. The CDR3 protein is CATSETGADSSYGYTF. The CDR3 DNA is TGTGCCACGTCCGAGACAGGGGCCGACAGTAGCTATGGCTACACCTTC.